These 5 T cell receptor beta chains were sequenced from one sample in a study of blood T cell repertoires in COVID-19. Assay used: immunoSEQ multiplex PCR; TCRdb lists only in-frame clones, some missing. The sample lists about 58,000 clones, about 87% occurring once. The specimen sequenced was peripheral blood. These receptors were taken from a human donor with active COVID-19. The donor label of this sample is uncertain.

The chain is built from TRBV7-2 and TRBJ2-7; 9 nucleotides line up with TRBD1. The CDR3 consists of 14 residues. The germline CDR1 and CDR2 sequences are SGHTA and FQGNSA. V trimming: 3 bases; J trimming: 4 bases; junction bases outside the gene matches: 4. In nucleotides, the CDR3 is TGTGCCAGCAGCTTTGCGGGACAGGGTTACGAGCAGTACTTC. Protein product: CASSFAGQGYEQYF.

The chain uses TRBV3-1 (or the pseudogene TRBV3-2) and TRBJ1-1; 7 bases match TRBD1. The CDR3 is 13 amino acids. CDR1 LGHDT and CDR2 YNNKEL come from the germline V gene (reference sequence). V lost 5 bases and J lost 0; bases outside the gene matches: 0. The CDR3 nucleotides are TGTGCCAGCAGCGGGACAGTGAACACTGAAGCTTTCTTT. Translated, it gives CASSGTVNTEAFF.

This chain links TRBV3-1 (or the pseudogene TRBV3-2) with TRBJ2-7; no clear D. This CDR3 has 14 amino acids. V lost 0 bases and J 4 bases, leaving 10 bases between the germline ends. The germline CDR1 and CDR2 sequences are LGHDT and YNNKEL (reference sequence). The CDR3: CASSQETFDYEQYF. The DNA for the CDR3 is TGTGCCAGCAGCCAAGAAACATTCGATTACGAGCAGTACTTC.

The CDR3 reads CASSLVGQPAGEQFF. The CDR3 DNA is TGTGCCAGCAGCTTGGTCGGACAGCCCGCAGGTGAGCAGTTCTTC. The chain couples TRBV7-2 to TRBJ2-1; possibly TRBD1 for D (6 bases). This CDR3 region has 15 residues. V lost 3 bases and J 9 bases, leaving 18 bases between the germline ends. Germline CDR1 reads SGHTA; CDR2 reads FQGNSA. The full variable domain, its missing parts supplied by reference TRBV7-2 and TRBJ2-1, is GAGVSQSPSNKVTEKGKDVELRCDPISGHTALYWYRQSLGQGLEFLIYFQGNSAPDKSGLPSDRFSAERTGGSVSTLTIQRTQQEDSAVYLCASSLVGQPAGEQFFGPGTRLTVL.

At least ten counts were recorded for this clone. V is TRBV7-9 and J is TRBJ1-4; tentative D call: TRBD1 (5 bases). V lost 7 bases, J lost 7 bases, and 19 bases lay in between. The germline CDR1 and CDR2 sequences are SEHNR and FQNEAQ (reference sequence). The CDR3 consists of 15 residues. CDR3 nucleotides: TGTGCCAGCACCTTCCTTTTGGGGGGTGGTGAAAAACTGTTTTTT. This sequence encodes CASTFLLGGGEKLFF.